The clone carrying this T cell receptor (beta chain) was seen just once. This specimen includes other DNA sequences encoding the same CDR3. This specimen comes from a study of T cell changes during pregnancy in multiple sclerosis. Data came from immunoSEQ multiplex PCR; TCRdb stores just in-frame clones and leaves some out. Of about 70,000 clones listed, approximately 94% were seen once; the top ten hold over 2%. This CDR3 has 15 amino acids. Germline lookup yields CDR1 KGHSH and CDR2 LQKENI. Trimming removed 2 bases from V and 7 bases from J; junction bases left unmatched: 4. The starting material was peripheral blood, obtained in the second trimester of pregnancy. The clonotype originates from a female donor in good health, enrolled as a control in a pregnancy study. This chain links TRBV18 with TRBJ1-6; 8 bases are a match to TRBD1. The CDR3 DNA reads TGTGCCAGCTCACCAAGGGACAGGTCGAATTCACCCCTCCACTTT. It translates to CASSPRDRSNSPLHF.